The next 12 T cell receptor beta chains were all read from a single sample in a study of blood T cell repertoires in COVID-19. The repertoire was sequenced with immunoSEQ multiplex PCR; TCRdb's copy has only in-frame clones and lacks some. The sample lists about 61,000 clones; roughly 90% were seen once. The sequencing sample was made of peripheral blood. Every receptor here comes from a woman aged 45-59 years with active or convalescent COVID-19.

V gene TRBV6-5 combines with J gene TRBJ1-2, with 9 bases that match TRBD1. Trimming took 6 bases from V and 4 from J; bases not matched to a gene: 9. This CDR3 contains 15 residues. Germline-derived CDR1 and CDR2 are MNHEY and SVGAGI. The CDR3 loop reads CASRILPQGAYGYTF. CDR3 nucleotide sequence: TGTGCCAGCAGGATACTCCCACAGGGGGCCTATGGCTACACCTTC.

The chain employs TRBV15 and TRBJ2-3; TRBD2 matches 7 bases. The CDR3 is 16 amino acids. Trimming took 0 bases from V and 9 from J; bases not matched to a gene: 12. Germline V gene sequence: CDR1 LNHNV, CDR2 YYDKDF (reference sequence). The CDR3 loop reads CATSRDLGGRGPTQYF. The CDR3 coding sequence is TGTGCCACCAGCAGAGATCTGGGCGGGAGAGGTCCGACGCAGTATTTT.

The rearrangement joins TRBV2 to TRBJ2-7, with no clear D. V lost 8 bases and J 7 bases, leaving 27 bases between the germline ends. The CDR3 is made up of 16 amino acids. Germline assignment: CDR1 SNHLY and CDR2 FYNNEI. CDR3 sequence (DNA): TGTGCCAGCGTTAAATCTACTGAAACTCCAAACTGGGAGCAGTACTTC. Its translation: CASVKSTETPNWEQYF.

Worth noting for this clone: The same CDR3 can be traced to other DNA sequences in this sample. This sequence joins TRBV28 and TRBJ1-1; D gene ambiguous. The CDR3 contains 11 residues. The V and J ends lost 3 bases and 5 bases respectively, with 4 bases between them. Germline V gene lookup returns CDR1 MDHEN and CDR2 SYDVKM. CDR3 in DNA: TGTGCCAGCAGTTTTAAAACTGAAGCTTTCTTT. Protein product: CASSFKTEAFF.

The chain is built from TRBV5-1 and TRBJ2-7, with D tentatively TRBD2 (6 bases). The V gene's germline CDR1 is SGHRS and CDR2 YFSETQ. CDR3 length equals 13 residues. V was shortened by 3 bases and J by 3 bases, with 10 bases between the two germline ends. The CDR3 sequence is CASSSGLLYEQYF. CDR3 DNA sequence: TGCGCCAGCAGCTCGGGACTCCTCTACGAGCAGTACTTC.

The chain combines TRBV2 with TRBJ1-1; TRBD1 is a possible D gene (5 bases). The germline V gene encodes CDR1 SNHLY and CDR2 FYNNEI. This CDR3 spans 12 amino acids. The V end lost 7 bases, the J end lost 7 bases, and 13 bases lay between the germline ends. The CDR3: CASIKTGGEAFF. The CDR3 DNA follows: TGTGCCAGCATTAAGACGGGGGGTGAAGCTTTCTTT.

In the case of this clone: Relative to the germline gene, one junction end is altered; a read error may explain this. This chain connects TRBV7-7 to TRBJ2-1, with 9 bases lining up with TRBD2. The CDR3 length is 15 residues. Germline CDR1 is SSHAT and CDR2 is FNYEAQ (reference sequence). CDR3 DNA: TGTGCTAGCAGCTCCCTAGCGGGACCCTACAATGAGCAGTTCTTC. Amino acids: CASSSLAGPYNEQFF.

The chain recombines TRBV5-1 with TRBJ2-5; D may be TRBD1 (6 bases). There are 13 residues in the CDR3. V lost 4 bases and J 5 bases, leaving 12 bases between the germline ends. From germline, CDR1 is SGHRS and CDR2 YFSETQ. CDR3 bases: TGCGCCAGCAGCGAACAGGGTCCGGAGACCCAGTACTTC. Protein sequence: CASSEQGPETQYF. Supplemented by reference TRBV5-1 and TRBJ2-5, the full variable domain reads KAGVTQTPRYLIKTRGQQVTLSCSPISGHRSVSWYQQTPGQGLQFLFEYFSETQRNKGNFPGRFSGRQFSNSRSEMNVSTLELGDSALYLCASSEQGPETQYFGPGTRLLVL.

DNA for the CDR3: TGTGCCAGCAGCTTATGGCGGGAGGGCGTTTACAATGAGCAGTTCTTC. It encodes CASSLWREGVYNEQFF. V gene TRBV7-2 combines with J gene TRBJ2-1; 9 bases are shared with TRBD2. The germline V gene has CDR1 SGHTA and CDR2 FQGNSA. This CDR3 is built from 16 residues. V lost 2 bases to trimming and J lost 4 bases; unmatched junction nucleotides: 6.

The gene calls are TRBV6-5 and TRBJ1-5, with a tentative D call TRBD1 (5 bases). The CDR3 has 14 residues. Per germline, CDR1 MNHEY and CDR2 SVGAGI. V shed 0 bases and J shed 8 bases, with 11 bases lying between them. CDR3 sequence (DNA): TGTGCCAGCAGTTACTCAGGCAGGGTCGAGCCCCAGCATTTT. Translated: CASSYSGRVEPQHF.

This chain uses TRBV2 with TRBJ2-1; D ambiguous. This CDR3 region has 13 residues. V dropped 7 bases and J dropped 5 bases, with 12 bases sitting between them. CDR1 is SNHLY and CDR2 is FYNNEI in the germline V gene. The DNA for the CDR3 is TGTGCCAGCAAAGATTATACGGACAATGAGCAGTTCTTC. Amino acids: CASKDYTDNEQFF.

This clone was found once. The genes are TRBV30 and TRBJ1-2; D is perhaps TRBD1 (6 bases). V was shortened by 0 bases and J by 4 bases, with 15 bases between the two germline ends. CDR1 is GTSNPN, CDR2 SVGIG, per germline (reference sequence). The CDR3 loop spans 15 amino acids. CDR3: CAWSVGQSLAYGYTF. CDR3 nucleotide sequence: TGTGCCTGGAGTGTTGGACAGTCTCTTGCCTATGGCTACACCTTC. The variable domain in full, with the rest retrieved from reference TRBV30 and TRBJ1-2, is SQTIHQWPATLVQPVGSPLSLECTVEGTSNPNLYWYRQAAGRGLQLLFYSVGIGQISSEVPQNLSASRPQDRQFILSSKKLLLSDSGFYLCAWSVGQSLAYGYTFGSGTRLTVV.